What follows describes a single T cell receptor (beta chain). The antigen it recognizes is unknown. The record has no base qualities; no much larger clone is one base away. Receptors were amplified or captured by the immunoSEQ multiplex PCR assay. Adaptive Biotechnologies carried out high-throughput TCR-beta CDR3 sequencing of genomic DNA for most patients. The paper's processing steps were these. Adaptive's ImmunoSEQ software was the source of the TCR sequencing data for over 15 patients, while three other patients were processed with MiXCR and VDJtools. CDR3 nucleotide sequences shared by donor and recipient were removed because the origin of these sequences could not be assigned. To count as alloreactive, a clone needed at least 2-fold expansion over unstimulated cells and a minimum CFSE-low frequency of 0.002% (template counts) or 0.001% (read counts). A clone was considered mappable if detected in the sequenced pre-transplant spleen, lymph node, or MLR CFSE-low populations of the donor or recipient. The cumulative frequency of alloreactive clones was calculated as a percentage of all sequences, weighted by copy number. Held by TCRdb, this immuneACCESS table contains in-frame sequences only and omits some clones. Under half of the omission traces to an unresolved V gene where checked; the cause of the rest is unknown. V and J calls and clone size are copied from that table; D and trimming were computed from the DNA. A total of about 7,600 clones appear in this sample, 80% to 85% of them only once. Together, the top ten hold roughly 10% of the sample.

These data are taken from a study of graft-versus-host responses after intestinal transplantation (dated by TCRdb to the early 2020s). For context, the study as a whole: Recipients received multivisceral, liver-intestinal, or isolated intestinal transplants. Every recipient was given anti-thymocyte globulin induction, followed by roughly 3 years of maintenance tacrolimus and steroids. After intestinal transplantation, graft-versus-host and host-versus-graft alloreactive T cell clones in the graft, circulation and bone marrow were tracked using bulk TCR-beta CDR3 sequencing. Alloreactive clones were identified by sequencing pre-transplant mixed lymphocyte reaction products and comparing them with unstimulated pre-transplant donor and recipient T cells. The cohort enrolled roughly 25 intestinal transplant recipients including one retransplant, and a few patients lacking pretransplant specimens were excluded. Donor T cell macrochimerism was defined as a peak of at least 4% donor T cells among recipient peripheral blood mononuclear cells. Samples from a few later patients were sequenced in-house on an Illumina MiSeq with MiXCR processing rather than by the commercial service. The research as a whole found: The relatively low number and heterogeneity of intestinal transplant patients limited the conclusions. In the allografts of patients with donor T cell macrochimerism, GvH to HvG T cell clonal ratios were high. Early after transplant, declines in HvG clones were associated with peak levels of circulating GvH clones. GvH clones were detected in recipient bone marrow, and some appeared earlier in ileal mucosa or blood, consistent with an intestinal mucosal origin.

Intraepithelial and lamina propria lymphocytes were isolated from graft specimens using dithiothreitol, EDTA incubations and collagenase D digestion. Bulk TCR-beta sequencing was performed on serial intestinal graft biopsy specimens collected as late as 600 days after transplant. The CDR3, from cysteine to phenylalanine, totals 17 residues. The DNA shown is the 51-base CDR3, in frame from base 1. Sequences WNHNN (CDR1) and SYGVQD (CDR2) are obtained from the germline V gene (reference sequence). V loses 6 bases at its end and J loses 3 bases; junction bases beyond the gene matches: 11. Recombination connected TRBV10-1 to TRBJ2-7; 13 bases in the junction line up with TRBD2. The receptor comes from a human patient who received an intestinal transplant, so some T cells may come from the graft donor. The material sequenced was ileum tissue, taken about 130 days after transplant. The CDR3: CASSPGQGLAGFYEQYF. The nucleotide sequence is TGCGCCAGCAGCCCGGGACAGGGACTAGCGGGATTCTACGAGCAGTACTTC.